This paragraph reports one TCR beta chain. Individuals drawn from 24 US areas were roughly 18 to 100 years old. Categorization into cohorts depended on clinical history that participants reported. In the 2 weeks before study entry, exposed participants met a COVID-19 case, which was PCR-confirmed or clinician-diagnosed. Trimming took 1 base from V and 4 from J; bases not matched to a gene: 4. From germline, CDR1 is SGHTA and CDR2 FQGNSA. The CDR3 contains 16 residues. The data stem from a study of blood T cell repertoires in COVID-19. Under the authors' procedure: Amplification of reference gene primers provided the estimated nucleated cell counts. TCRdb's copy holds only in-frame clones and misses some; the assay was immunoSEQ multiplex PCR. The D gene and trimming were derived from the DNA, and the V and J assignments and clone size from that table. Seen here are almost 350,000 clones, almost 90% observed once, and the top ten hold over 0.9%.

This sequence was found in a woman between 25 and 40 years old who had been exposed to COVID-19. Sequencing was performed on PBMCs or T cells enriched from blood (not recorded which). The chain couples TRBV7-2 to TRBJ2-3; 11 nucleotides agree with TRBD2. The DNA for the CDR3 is TGTGCCAGCAGCTTAGTCCTAGCGGGAGGTGCAGATACGCAGTATTTT. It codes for CASSLVLAGGADTQYF.